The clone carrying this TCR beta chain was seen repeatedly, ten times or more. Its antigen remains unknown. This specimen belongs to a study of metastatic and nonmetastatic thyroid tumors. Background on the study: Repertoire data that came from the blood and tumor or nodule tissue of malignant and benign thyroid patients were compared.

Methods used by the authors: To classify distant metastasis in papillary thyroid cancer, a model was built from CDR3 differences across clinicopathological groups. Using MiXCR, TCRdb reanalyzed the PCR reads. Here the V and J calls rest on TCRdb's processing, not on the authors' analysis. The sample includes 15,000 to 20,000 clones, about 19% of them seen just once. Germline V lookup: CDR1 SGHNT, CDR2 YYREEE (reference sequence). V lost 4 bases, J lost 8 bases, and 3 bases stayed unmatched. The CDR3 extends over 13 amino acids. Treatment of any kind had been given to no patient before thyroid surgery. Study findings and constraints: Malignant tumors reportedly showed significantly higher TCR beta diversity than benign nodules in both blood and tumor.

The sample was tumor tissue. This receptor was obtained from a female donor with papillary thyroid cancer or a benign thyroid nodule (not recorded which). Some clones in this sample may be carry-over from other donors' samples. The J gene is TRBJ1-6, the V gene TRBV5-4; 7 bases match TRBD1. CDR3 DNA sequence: TGTGCCAGCAGCCGACAGGGATATTCACCCCTCCACTTT. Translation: CASSRQGYSPLHF.